The 25 T cell receptor beta chains below were found in one sample sequenced in a study of beta chain features in type 1 diabetes. Study-level points and caveats: Type 1 diabetes patients had moderately but significantly shorter TCRB CDR3s in all four CD4+ subsets.

Reverse transcription of all isolated RNA meant that expressed TCRB transcripts were sequenced. This table comes from immunoSEQ multiplex PCR, and its TCRdb copy is limited to in-frame clones, with some not included. The sample consists of 160,000 or so clones, about 9% of them appearing once. Antigen specificity for these receptors is unknown. Material: central memory CD4+ T cells from blood. These TCRs come from a woman younger than 45 with type 1 diabetes.

This clone has more than one count but fewer than ten. V and J are TRBV2 and TRBJ1-5, with unresolved D. The V and J ends lost 4 bases and 4 bases respectively, with 8 bases between them. Germline V gene data show CDR1 as SNHLY and CDR2 as FYNNEI. The CDR3 has 13 residues. CDR3 region: CASSGGGNQPQHF. Written as DNA, the CDR3 is TGTGCCAGCAGTGGAGGAGGGAATCAGCCCCAGCATTTT.

This clone was picked up a small number of times. This chain joins TRBV10-3 and TRBJ2-7, with 9 bases lining up with TRBD1. V trimming: 1 base; J trimming: 4 bases; junction bases outside the gene matches: 5. The CDR3 contains 15 residues. Germline lookup yields CDR1 ENHRY and CDR2 SYGVKD. The CDR3 coding sequence is TGTGCCATCAGTGAGTTGACCGGGACAGGGTACGAGCAGTACTTC. Amino acid sequence: CAISELTGTGYEQYF.

The chain carries TRBV6-5 and TRBJ2-4, with D perhaps TRBD1 (5 bases). V was pared by 6 bases and J by 9 bases, with 9 bases between. CDR1 and CDR2 (germline): MNHEY, SVGAGI. The CDR3 extends over 11 amino acids. For the CDR3, the DNA is TGTGCCAGCAGCCAGGGTGGCATTCAGTACTTC. Its protein is CASSQGGIQYF.

Only a few counts were recorded for this clone. This rearrangement joins TRBV25-1 to TRBJ2-1, with TRBD1 matching over 9 bases. The germline V gene encodes CDR1 MGHDK and CDR2 SYGVNS. The V and J ends lost 5 bases and 6 bases, in that order; junction bases with no gene match: 14. The CDR3 has 17 residues. The CDR3 sequence is CASSLSSGQGAVNEQFF. CDR3 bases: TGTGCCAGCAGTCTCTCCTCGGGACAGGGAGCTGTCAATGAGCAGTTCTTC. Full variable domain (remainder filled in from reference TRBV25-1 and TRBJ2-1): EADIYQTPRYLVIGTGKKITLECSQTMGHDKMYWYQQDPGMELHLIHYSYGVNSTEKGDLSSESTVSRIRTEHFPLTLESARPSHTSQYLCASSLSSGQGAVNEQFFGPGTRLTVL.

The rearrangement uses TRBV30 and TRBJ2-1; maybe TRBD2 (6 bases). V was trimmed by 0 bases and J by 3 bases, leaving 24 bases between them. CDR1 GTSNPN and CDR2 SVGIG come from the germline V gene (reference sequence). CDR3 size: 19 residues. CDR3 region: CAWSVSASFYSGVYNEQFF. The CDR3 nucleotides are TGTGCCTGGAGTGTTTCGGCTAGCTTTTACTCGGGGGTCTACAATGAGCAGTTCTTC.

This clone came up a few times. The rearrangement joins TRBV6-6 to TRBJ2-3; 9 nucleotides align to TRBD1. The CDR3 sequence is 14 residues long. The germline gives CDR1 MNHNY, CDR2 SVGAGI (reference sequence). J lost 5 bases, V lost 6 bases, and 6 bases had no gene match. The CDR3 is CASRTGQGQDTQYF. The DNA of the CDR3 is TGTGCCAGCAGGACGGGACAGGGTCAAGATACGCAGTATTTT.

In its sample, this clone was seen a few times. This chain joins TRBV9 and TRBJ2-1; 11 bases line up with TRBD2. V was pared by 0 bases and J by 4 bases, with 3 bases of the junction left unmatched. CDR3 length: 16 residues. The V gene's germline CDR1 is SGDLS and CDR2 YYNGEE. This CDR3 reads CASSVETSGAYNEQFF. The CDR3 DNA follows: TGTGCCAGCAGCGTAGAGACTAGCGGGGCATACAATGAGCAGTTCTTC. The whole variable domain, filled in from reference TRBV9 and TRBJ2-1, reads DSGVTQTPKHLITATGQRVTLRCSPRSGDLSVYWYQQSLDQGLQFLIQYYNGEERAKGNILERFSAQQFPDLHSELNLSSLELGDSALYFCASSVETSGAYNEQFFGPGTRLTVL.

As to this clone: The same CDR3 can be traced to other DNA sequences in this sample. The genes are TRBV6-5 and TRBJ2-3; 7 positions match TRBD2. The CDR3 totals 14 residues. Looked up from germline, CDR1 is MNHEY and CDR2 is SVGAGI. The V segment lost 5 bases and the J segment 3 bases; nucleotides outside the gene matches: 5. CDR3 region: CASSRRTSTDTQYF. In DNA, the CDR3 is TGTGCCAGCAGTCGCCGGACTAGTACAGATACGCAGTATTTT.

V and J are TRBV28 and TRBJ2-7; no definite D call. From germline, CDR1 is MDHEN and CDR2 SYDVKM. The CDR3 loop spans 10 amino acids. V lost 10 bases and J 3 bases, leaving 7 bases between the germline ends. The CDR3 DNA is TGTGCCACCGGAGACTACGAGCAGTACTTC. It yields the protein CATGDYEQYF.

J is TRBJ2-7 and V is TRBV6-5, with a possible D match to TRBD1 (5 bases). The CDR3 extends over 13 amino acids. Deletions cut 5 bases from V and 9 bases from J, with 17 bases between. The V gene's germline CDR1 is MNHEY and CDR2 SVGAGI. This chain's CDR3 is CASSPTARVWQYF. CDR3 DNA sequence: TGTGCCAGCAGTCCCACGGCCAGGGTTTGGCAGTACTTC.

V is TRBV14 and J is TRBJ2-2; 7 bases are shared with TRBD2. The CDR3 sequence is 16 residues long. Germline V gene data show CDR1 as SGHDN and CDR2 as FVKESK. V shed 0 bases and J 1 base; nucleotides not matched to a gene: 2. The CDR3 coding sequence is TGTGCCAGCAGCCAAGATGGGGGGGTGAACACCGGGGAGCTGTTTTTT. Amino acids: CASSQDGGVNTGELFF.

Many counts were recorded for this clone. The genes are TRBV19 and TRBJ1-5; perhaps TRBD1 as D (6 bases). The CDR3 has 15 residues. Trimming took 3 bases from V and 0 from J, leaving 9 bases between them. The germline V gene has CDR1 LNHDA and CDR2 SQIVND (reference sequence). The CDR3 reads CASSMKGGSNQPQHF. CDR3 DNA sequence: TGTGCCAGTAGTATGAAAGGGGGTAGCAATCAGCCCCAGCATTTT.

A word on this clone: Other DNA sequences in the sample encode the same CDR3. The V gene is TRBV2, the J gene TRBJ2-5; D perhaps matches TRBD1 (6 bases). Trimming stripped 4 bases from V and 5 bases from J, with 8 bases between. The CDR3 loop spans 12 amino acids. The germline gives CDR1 SNHLY, CDR2 FYNNEI. The CDR3 spells CASSAGVETQYF. In DNA form, the CDR3 reads TGTGCCAGCAGTGCAGGGGTGGAGACCCAGTACTTC.

The CDR3 nucleotides read TGTGCCTGGAGTGGCACCGAGACAGATAATGAAAAACTGTTTTTT. Encoded protein: CAWSGTETDNEKLFF. The J gene is TRBJ1-4, the V gene TRBV30; D is possibly TRBD1 (5 bases). The CDR3 has 15 amino acids. CDR1 and CDR2 (germline): GTSNPN, SVGIG (reference sequence). Deletions cut 1 base from V and 4 bases from J, with 13 bases between.

This rearrangement joins TRBV15 to TRBJ1-1, with 11 bases matching TRBD1. V trimming: 3 bases; J trimming: 0 bases; junction bases outside the gene matches: 3. Germline values: CDR1 LNHNV, CDR2 YYDKDF (reference sequence). The CDR3 is made up of 16 amino acids. CDR3 coding DNA: TGTGCCACCAGCAGCGCGGACAGGGGGCTGAACACTGAAGCTTTCTTT. Translation gives CATSSADRGLNTEAFF.

This clone was seen a handful of times. The rearrangement links TRBV19 to TRBJ2-3; D is possibly TRBD1 (5 bases). V was trimmed by 1 base and J by 4 bases, leaving 6 bases between them. Germline-derived CDR1 and CDR2 are LNHDA and SQIVND (reference sequence). This CDR3 has 13 amino acids. CDR3 sequence (DNA): TGTGCCAGTAGTATAGGCAGGGCAGATACGCAGTATTTT. Translation: CASSIGRADTQYF.

In this sample, this clone turned up a few times. The gene calls are TRBV28 and TRBJ2-6; possibly TRBD1 for D (5 bases). V dropped 6 bases and J dropped 3 bases, with 15 bases sitting between them. The CDR3 covers 16 residues. In germline, CDR1 is MDHEN, CDR2 SYDVKM. CDR3 region: CASSIQGFGGANVLTF. The CDR3 DNA follows: TGTGCCAGCAGCATCCAGGGTTTTGGTGGGGCCAACGTCCTGACTTTC.

V usage is TRBV6-6 and J usage is TRBJ2-5; 9 positions agree with TRBD1. With 5 bases clipped from V and 3 bases from J, the junction kept 4 bases outside the gene matches. CDR1 is MNHNY and CDR2 is SVGAGI in the germline V gene (reference sequence). This CDR3 comprises 14 residues. CDR3 protein: CASSPRTGEETQYF. DNA of the CDR3: TGTGCCAGCAGTCCTCGGACAGGGGAAGAGACCCAGTACTTC.

This clone was observed a few times. The gene calls are TRBV6-6 and TRBJ1-2; no firm D call. V shed 0 bases and J shed 3 bases, with 8 bases lying between them. Germline V gives CDR1 MNHNY, CDR2 SVGAGI (reference sequence). The CDR3 length is 14 residues. The CDR3 reads CASSYSNPDYGYTF. CDR3 DNA: TGTGCCAGCAGTTACTCGAATCCGGACTATGGCTACACCTTC.

This clone was counted ten times or more. The chain uses TRBV7-9 and TRBJ2-7; 14 bases fit TRBD2. Germline V lookup: CDR1 SEHNR, CDR2 FQNEAQ (reference sequence). The length of the CDR3 is 15 residues. V shed 5 bases, J shed 4 bases, and the junction held 4 bases outside the gene matches. The CDR3 nucleotides read TGTGCCAGCAGCCCGGGACTAGCGGGAGTATACGAGCAGTACTTC. This gives the protein CASSPGLAGVYEQYF.

The chain recombines TRBV19 with TRBJ1-3; D is perhaps TRBD1 (5 bases). CDR1 LNHDA and CDR2 SQIVND come from the germline V gene (reference sequence). The CDR3 totals 12 residues. V lost 4 bases and J 7 bases, leaving 8 bases between the germline ends. CDR3 nucleotide sequence: TGTGCCAGTAGTACCTCAGGGAACACCATATATTTT. Translation gives CASSTSGNTIYF.

Comment on this clone: The sample carries other DNA sequences with the same CDR3. The rearrangement links TRBV6-5 to TRBJ2-5; 8 positions agree with TRBD1. Looked up from germline, CDR1 is MNHEY and CDR2 is SVGAGI. Trimming cost V 5 bases and J 5 bases; bases outside gene matches: 7. CDR3 length: 14 residues. The CDR3 is CASSLRGLGETQYF. CDR3 bases: TGTGCCAGCAGTCTCAGGGGGCTGGGGGAGACCCAGTACTTC.

This clone occurred a few times. This chain joins TRBV4-1 and TRBJ2-6; 12 bases align to TRBD1. Losses at the gene ends were 4 bases for V and 3 bases for J; bases not matched to a gene: 7. CDR3 length equals 18 residues. Germline-derived CDR1 and CDR2 are MGHRA and YSYEKL. The CDR3 region has the DNA TGCGCCAGCAGCCCCCGGGACAGGGGGCAGAGTGGGGCCAACGTCCTGACTTTC. Protein sequence: CASSPRDRGQSGANVLTF.

This clone was counted between two and nine times. This chain links TRBV13 with TRBJ2-3, with 7 bases matching TRBD1. CDR3 length equals 14 residues. The V gene end was trimmed by 0 bases and the J gene end by 4 bases; junction bases not matched to a gene: 1. Germline V lookup: CDR1 PRHDT, CDR2 FYEKMQ (reference sequence). The DNA of the CDR3 is TGTGCCAGCAGCTTAGGACAGGGGTCAGATACGCAGTATTTT. It is translated as CASSLGQGSDTQYF.

There are a few counts of this clone. The rearrangement uses TRBV11-3 and TRBJ2-3, with TRBD1 identical over 8 bases. The V gene's germline CDR1 is SGHNT and CDR2 YENEEA. The CDR3 spans 16 residues. Germline trimming cut 5 bases from V and 3 bases from J; bases unmatched to any gene: 10. CDR3 DNA sequence: TGTGCCAGCAGCCCCGGACAGGGCTTTGGTACAGATACGCAGTATTTT. It yields the protein CASSPGQGFGTDTQYF. The variable domain in full, with the rest retrieved from reference TRBV11-3 and TRBJ2-3, is EAGVVQSPRYKIIEKKQPVAFWCNPISGHNTLYWYLQNLGQGPELLIRYENEEAVDDSQLPKDRFSAERLKGVDSTLKIQPAELGDSAVYLCASSPGQGFGTDTQYFGPGTRLTVL.